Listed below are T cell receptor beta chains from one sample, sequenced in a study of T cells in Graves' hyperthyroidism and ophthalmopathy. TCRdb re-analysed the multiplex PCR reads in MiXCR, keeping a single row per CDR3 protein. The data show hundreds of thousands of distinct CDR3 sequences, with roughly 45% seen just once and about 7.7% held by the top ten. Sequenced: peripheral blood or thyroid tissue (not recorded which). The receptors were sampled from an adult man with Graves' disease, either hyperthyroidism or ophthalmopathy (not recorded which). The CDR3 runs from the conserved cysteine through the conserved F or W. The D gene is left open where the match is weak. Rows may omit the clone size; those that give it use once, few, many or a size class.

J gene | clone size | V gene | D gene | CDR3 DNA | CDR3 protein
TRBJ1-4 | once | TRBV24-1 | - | TGTGCCACCAGTGCCGGGGACGGATATGAAAAACTGTTTTTT | CATSAGDGYEKLFF
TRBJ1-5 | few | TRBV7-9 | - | TGTGCCAGTAGTCCCCGCCGGGGCAATCAGCCCCAGCATTTT | CASSPRRGNQPQHF
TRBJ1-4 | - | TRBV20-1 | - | TGCAGTGTCGGGGGGGGTGCAACTAATGAAAAACTGTTTTTT | CSVGGGATNEKLFF
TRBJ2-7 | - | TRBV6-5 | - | TGTGCCAGCAGTCCTACTACAGGGTCCCGGGAGCAGTACTTC | CASSPTTGSREQYF
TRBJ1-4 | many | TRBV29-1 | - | TGCAGCGTTGAGCACGGGGAAACTAATGAAAAACTGTTTTTT | CSVEHGETNEKLFF
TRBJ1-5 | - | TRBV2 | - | TGTGCCAGCAGTTTAGTCCAGGACAATCAGCCCCAGCATTTT | CASSLVQDNQPQHF
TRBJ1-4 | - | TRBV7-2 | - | TGTGCCAGCAGCTTACTCTTTACTCGAGGGCTGGGTGAAAAACTGTTTTTT | CASSLLFTRGLGEKLFF
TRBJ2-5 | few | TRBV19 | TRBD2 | TGTGCCAGTAGTATCGTGGGGAGGGCCCGCGAGACCCAGTACTTC | CASSIVGRARETQYF
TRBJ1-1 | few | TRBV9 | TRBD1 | TGTGCCAGCAGCGAGGGACAGCGGTCGGACACTGAAGCTTTCTTT | CASSEGQRSDTEAFF
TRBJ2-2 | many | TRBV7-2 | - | TGTGCCAGCAGCCTACTAGGACAGACTGGGGAGCTGTTTTTT | CASSLLGQTGELFF
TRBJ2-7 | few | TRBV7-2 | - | TGTGCCAGCAGGTGGGACATTACCTCCTACGAGCAGTACTTC | CASRWDITSYEQYF
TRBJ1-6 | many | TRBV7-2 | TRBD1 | TGTGCCAGCAGCCCCGGACAGGGGGCAAGCTATAATTCACCCCTCCACTTT | CASSPGQGASYNSPLHF
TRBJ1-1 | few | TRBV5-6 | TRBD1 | TGTGCCAGCAGCTTACAGGGGGCGAGGCGAGCTTTCTTT | CASSLQGARRAFF
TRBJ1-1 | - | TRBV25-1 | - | TGTGCCAGCTCACCCTTGGACAGCCGGAACACTGAAGCTTTCTTT | CASSPLDSRNTEAFF
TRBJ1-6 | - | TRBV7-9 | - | TGTGCCAGCAGCTTAAAAGGCGTGGGCGGTAGCTCCTATAATTCACCCCTCCACTTT | CASSLKGVGGSSYNSPLHF
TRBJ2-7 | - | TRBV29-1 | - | TGCAGCGTAGTGGAGGCGGGTCAAACCTACGAGCAGTACTTC | CSVVEAGQTYEQYF
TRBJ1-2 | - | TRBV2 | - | TGTGCCAGAACAGGGTTTGATGGCTACACCTTC | CARTGFDGYTF
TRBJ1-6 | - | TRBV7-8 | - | TGTGCTCGATGGGGAGATTCACCCCTCCACTTT | CARWGDSPLHF
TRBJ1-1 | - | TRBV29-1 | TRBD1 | TGCAGGATGGACAGGGGAGCGGGTCGGACTGAAGCTTTCTTT | CRMDRGAGRTEAFF
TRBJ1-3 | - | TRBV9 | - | TGTGCCAGCAGCGTTGACAGGATCTCTGGTGAGACCATATATTTT | CASSVDRISGETIYF
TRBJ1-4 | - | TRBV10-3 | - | TGTGCCATCAGTGGATCCGGGGACGAAAAACTGTTTTTT | CAISGSGDEKLFF
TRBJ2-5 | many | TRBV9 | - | TGTGCCAGCAGCGTAGAGGCGACAGAAGAGACCCAGTACTTC | CASSVEATEETQYF
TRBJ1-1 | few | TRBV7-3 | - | TGTGCCAGCAGCTTAGGCCCAGGGTTGGACACTGAAGCTTTCTTT | CASSLGPGLDTEAFF
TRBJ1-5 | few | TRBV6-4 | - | TGTGCCAGCAGTTACTCGTTGAGGGACCGTCAGCCCCAGCATTTT | CASSYSLRDRQPQHF
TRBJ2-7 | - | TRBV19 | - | TGTGCCAGTAGTATCGGAGGCGGGGAGCAGTACTTC | CASSIGGGEQYF
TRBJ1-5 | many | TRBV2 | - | TGTGCCAGCAGCCCAGACAGTCTCAATCAGCCCCAGCATTTT | CASSPDSLNQPQHF
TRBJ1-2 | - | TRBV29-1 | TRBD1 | TGCAGCGTTTACCAGGGGGGGAGATATGGCTACACCTTC | CSVYQGGRYGYTF
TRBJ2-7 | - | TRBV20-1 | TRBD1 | TGCAGTGCTAGAGGCACAGGGGGCTTTCAGTACGAGCAGTACTTC | CSARGTGGFQYEQYF
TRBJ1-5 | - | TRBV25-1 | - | TGTGCCAGCACTAAAACAGGGACCGGTCGCAATCAGCCCCAGCATTTT | CASTKTGTGRNQPQHF
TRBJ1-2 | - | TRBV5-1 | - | TGCGCCAGCAGCCCGGAGCCCAGGGGAGTAATCTATGGCTACACCTTC | CASSPEPRGVIYGYTF
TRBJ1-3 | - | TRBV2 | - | TGTGCCAGCATTTATACCTCTGGAAACACCATATATTTT | CASIYTSGNTIYF
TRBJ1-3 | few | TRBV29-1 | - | TGCAGCGTTGAAGGGTATGAAAACACCATATATTTT | CSVEGYENTIYF
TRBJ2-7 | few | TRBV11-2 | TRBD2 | TGTGCCAGCAGCCAAAGGCAAGCGGGGGGCTACGAGCAGTACTTC | CASSQRQAGGYEQYF
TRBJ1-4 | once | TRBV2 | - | TGTGCCAGCAGTGCCCAGGGGATGGAAAAACTGTTTTTT | CASSAQGMEKLFF
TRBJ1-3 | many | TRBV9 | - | TGTGCCAGCAGCCAAGCAGGAAACACCATATATTTT | CASSQAGNTIYF
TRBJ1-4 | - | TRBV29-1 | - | TGCAGCGTTGAGCAGGAAGTAGGGGAAAAACTGTTTTTT | CSVEQEVGEKLFF
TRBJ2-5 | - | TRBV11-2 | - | TGTGCCAGCAGCCCTGAGTTGGAGACCCAGTACTTC | CASSPELETQYF
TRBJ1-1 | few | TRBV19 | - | TGTGCCAGTAGTATTCAGGTTGGGAACACTGAAGCTTTCTTT | CASSIQVGNTEAFF
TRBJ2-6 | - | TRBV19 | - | TGTGCCAGCGTCAACGGCGGAGGGGCCAACGTCCTGACTTTC | CASVNGGGANVLTF
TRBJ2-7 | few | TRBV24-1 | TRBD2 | TGTGCCACCAGTGATATTAGCCTAGCGGGAGCATCCTACGAGCAGTACTTC | CATSDISLAGASYEQYF
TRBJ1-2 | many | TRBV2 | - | TGCGCCAGCAGTGAGTTGGCCAGTAACTATGGCTACACCTTC | CASSELASNYGYTF
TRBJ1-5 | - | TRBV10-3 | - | TGTGCCAGCAGTGAAGTCAGGGGCAATCAGCCCCAGCATTTT | CASSEVRGNQPQHF